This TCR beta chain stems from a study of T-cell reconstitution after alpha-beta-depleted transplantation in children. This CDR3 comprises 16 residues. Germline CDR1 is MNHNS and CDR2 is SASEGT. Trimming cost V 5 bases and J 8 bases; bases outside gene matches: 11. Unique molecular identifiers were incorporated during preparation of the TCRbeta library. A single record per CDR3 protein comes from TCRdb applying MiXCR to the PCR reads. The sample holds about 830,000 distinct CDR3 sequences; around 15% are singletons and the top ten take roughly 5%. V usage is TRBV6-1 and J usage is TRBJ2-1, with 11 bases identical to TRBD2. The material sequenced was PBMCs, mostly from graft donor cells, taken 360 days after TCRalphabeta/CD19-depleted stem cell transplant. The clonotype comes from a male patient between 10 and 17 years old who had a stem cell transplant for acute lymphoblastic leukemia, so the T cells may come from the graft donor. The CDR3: CASSRGLAASADEQFF. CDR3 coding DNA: TGTGCCAGCAGTCGGGGACTAGCGGCCTCAGCCGATGAGCAGTTCTTC.